This T cell receptor beta chain was recovered during a study of technical replicates of blood from a few donors. The germline gives CDR1 MNHEY, CDR2 SVGAGI. V lost 0 bases and J 2 bases, leaving 11 bases between the germline ends. This CDR3 has 16 amino acids. The table came from immunoSEQ multiplex PCR; TCRdb's copy has only in-frame clones and leaves some out. Of approximately 99,000 clones listed, approximately 96% are singletons. The chain recombines TRBV6-5 with TRBJ2-1; possibly TRBD2 for D (6 bases). Sequencing input: T cells isolated from PBMCs. This clonotype originated in a human donor in good health. DNA for the CDR3: TGTGCCAGCAGTTACTCGACCGGGGAGGCCTACAATGAGCAGTTCTTC. Encoded protein: CASSYSTGEAYNEQFF.